This T cell receptor beta chain was identified during a study of cytomegalovirus exposure and HLA in healthy donors (dated 2017 in TCRdb). Study-wide context: In an earlier analysis of some 550 of the donors, under 300 Gb of sequence data and 95 million to 130 million unique TCR beta sequences from 150 million to 200 million T cells were reported. About 280 gigabases of sequencing data and tens of millions of unique TCR sequences were included in an early release covering about 700 HLA-typed donors. Among the roughly 400 genotyped donors, 81% belonged to the genetic ancestry cluster associated with self-reported Caucasian donors. The study aimed to test whether cataloging public T cell receptors could reveal signatures of past pathogen exposure. Using immunosequencing, the study profiled T cell repertoires from around 670 subjects and related those repertoires to cytomegalovirus serostatus. Besides the first cohort of some 670 subjects, a separate validation cohort made up of 90 to 150 different subjects was used. To predict cytomegalovirus infection status, the study brought together high-throughput TCR immunosequencing, statistical association of individual TCRs with disease status, and machine learning. A later analysis re-examined previously published TCR beta repertoires from just over 650 donors and added high-resolution HLA genotyping to investigate patterns of TCR occurrence. Rather than drawing on any new phenotypic data, the later analysis identified candidate immune exposures from TCR beta sequences and the way those sequences occurred across donors. In an earlier analysis of a few hundred of the donors, high-throughput TCR beta sequencing was used to judge whether each TCR beta V gene segment behaved as functional or pseudogenic. Donor age, sex, ethnicity and CMV serostatus were compiled together with the repertoire data. A later genetic analysis took genome-wide SNP genotypes for about three fifths of the 666 donors and used that subset as a discovery cohort. All discovery cohort repertoires had been generated using a single sequencing platform. HLA typing included class I and class II loci at four-digit resolution. The number of typed donors differed by locus: 629-630 for A, B, C, DRB1 and DQB1; 522 for DQA1; some 590 for DPA1; and some 470 for DPB1. Roughly five DR-DQ haplotypes were handled as single units for association and clustering, since linkage in the cohort was strong. On average, roughly 250,000 unique TCR beta nucleotide sequences were sequenced per donor among some 420 genotyped donors of the cohort, with roughly 19% of those sequences being non-productive.

The CDR1 and CDR2 encoded by the germline V gene are KGHSH and LQKENI. V lost 0 bases and J lost 6 bases; the stretch between them is 14 bases long. The CDR3 numbers 15 residues from cysteine through phenylalanine. Of the read, only the CDR3 DNA is kept; its 45 bases are in frame from base 1. The cohort comprised approximately 700 healthy bone marrow donors. At the time of sampling, every cohort member was nominally healthy, though immune exposures that went unrecorded were likely present. Of the roughly 720 cohort members, around 280 had positive CMV serostatus and about 360 had negative CMV serostatus, and CMV serostatus was not recorded for the donor. Each donor provided a peripheral blood sample, and peripheral blood mononuclear cells were used for TCR beta sequencing. Genomic DNA was extracted from the blood cell samples with the Qiagen DNeasy Blood Extraction Kit. A note on this clone: This receptor's antigen is unknown. No much larger clonotype is one base removed from it; base qualities were not supplied.

Library generation was performed with the immunoSEQ multiplex PCR assay. The multiplex PCR relied on a mix of 60 forward primers for TCR Vbeta segments and 13 reverse primers for TCR Jbeta segments. A multiplex PCR assay on genomic DNA amplified the CDR3 region of rearranged TCR beta genes. The amplified TCR beta libraries were sequenced on the Illumina HiSeq System as 87-base-pair reads. As for the authors' bioinformatics: In a later analysis, tens of millions of unique TCR beta chains were counted across the approximately 640 repertoires, and approximately 9.9 million of these chains were shared by at least two donors. Raw reads were error-corrected and collapsed into unique sequences with a nearest-neighbor algorithm that merged closely related sequences to remove PCR and sequencing errors. CDR3 sequences were aligned to IMGT reference sequences to assign V, D and J gene segments. For a sequence to be retained, a match of at least six nucleotides was required to both a V gene segment and a J gene segment. Rearrangements were classified as productive when the CDR3 lacked stop codons and remained in frame with V and J, and all other rearrangements were classified as non-productive. CDR3 was defined by IMGT convention, running from the second conserved V-encoded cysteine to the conserved J-encoded phenylalanine. Sequences without an unambiguous match to a single V gene segment were excluded from the earlier analysis of 500 to 700 of the donors. In an earlier analysis of a few hundred of the donors, V segments were called functional above 56.7% productive rearrangements and were called segregating when the between-donor standard deviation exceeded 5%. A statistical classification framework was built to diagnose cytomegalovirus status from the catalog of TCR beta chain sequences. A later analysis assigned V and J genes by comparing TCR nucleotide sequences with IMGT/GENE-DB human TR gene sequences. The TCRdist pipeline was used in a later analysis to assign CDR3 sequences and most-parsimonious VDJ recombination scenarios. In a later analysis, each TCR beta chain was defined by its CDR3 amino acid sequence together with its V-gene family, and reads without a unique V-gene family were excluded. In a later analysis, 500 to 650 highly shared, low-generation-probability nucleotide sequences were removed to address suspected cross-contamination and a sequencing artifact. In a later analysis, a clonal expansion index was calculated for each public chain from normalized within-repertoire ranks of inferred template counts. Generation probabilities in a later analysis came from a VDJ recombination model fitted to out-of-frame rearrangements, and those results were checked against IGoR. Hypergeometric tests were used in a later analysis to score TCR-TCR, TCR-HLA and TCR-CMV co-occurrence, with a repertoire-size bias correction applied to the TCR pairs. False discovery rates were estimated in a later analysis by permuting HLA or CMV assignments 20 times. In a later analysis, co-occurring TCRs were grouped using DBSCAN, and TCRdist sequence similarity was added for clustering within HLA-allele-positive subsets. Repertoires with fewer than 30,000 or more than 120,000 public chains, plus five repertoires with anomalous nucleotide sharing, were excluded from co-occurrence clustering. TCRdb holds this immuneACCESS table with in-frame rearrangements only. Some clones are missing; in checked studies, unresolved V genes explain under half, and the rest has no known cause. Clonal size and the V and J genes are those of that table, whereas D and trimming came from the DNA. The sample table holds about 120,000 clones, of which more than 65% were seen once. About 3.9% of the sample is held by the ten biggest clonotypes.

Overall study outcomes, separate from this receptor: A later analysis reported that several top co-occurrence clusters appeared linked to parvovirus B19, influenza, CMV and Epstein-Barr virus. A later genetic analysis associated a missense DCLRE1C variant with V-gene and J-gene trimming of TCR beta chains, and an independent cohort replicated the association. The only immune exposure information available for the cohort was CMV serostatus. A later analysis found that TCR association rates varied across HLA loci, with DRB1 alleles showing the most associated TCRs and HLA-C alleles the fewest. A further reported finding was that TCR beta sequences accurately predicted the HLA-A and HLA-B alleles for most subjects in the first cohort. Strong co-occurrence of HLA alleles, especially DR and DQ, made assigning TCR associations to individual alleles difficult. Sequencing depth was assumed to be roughly uniform across donors in the presence/absence analyses, though that assumption may not hold. Linkage disequilibrium might explain the correlated functional status among segregating V segments, but an unknown experimental factor could not be ruled out. A total of some 180 TCR beta chains were listed by the study as associated with cytomegalovirus. At a false discovery rate of 0.05, a later analysis linked around 15,000 TCR beta sequences to specific HLA alleles. Most TCR sequences were seen in very few donors, while some public TCRs were found in many individuals. Because some donors lacked HLA typing at each locus, the association tests relied only on the typed subset. A few of the identified cytomegalovirus-associated TCR beta chains were confirmed in vitro to be specific for cytomegalovirus antigens. A later analysis found that most CMV-associated TCR beta chains appeared HLA-restricted, with HLA associations seemingly driven largely by CMV exposure. According to a later genetic analysis, donors in an Asian-associated ancestry cluster had fewer N-insertions in productive TCRs than the approximately 670-donor mean. The authors suggested that the approach could potentially be extended to other disease states and immunological phenotypes. Because counts were too low, about 15 rarely observed V segments, including chromosome 9 orphons, were left out of the earlier analysis of 587 of the donors. In this cohort, only TCR beta chains were sequenced, and detectable features were limited by the absence of alpha or paired-chain data. Some IMGT-functional V segments, including TRBV6-2 and TRBV6-3, could not be told apart with the 87-base-pair reads, so those segments were excluded. In an earlier analysis of some 640 of the donors, most TCR beta V segments were observed in productive rearrangements about 90% or about 30% of the time, broadly matching IMGT annotations. In both the original and validation cohorts, the classifier was reported to diagnose cytomegalovirus status with high specificity and sensitivity. In a later analysis, HLA-associated TCR beta chains were found to be more clonally expanded and to have lower generation probabilities than equally common non-associated chains. A cluster of highly shared sequence variants was judged likely to represent a technical artifact of the sequencing pipeline.

The sequenced sample consisted of PBMCs. This receptor was obtained from a human donor in good health. The V and J genes are TRBV18 and TRBJ1-2; matching of 5 bases hints at TRBD1 as the D gene. The CDR3 region reads CASSPPGGKAHGYTF. The DNA reads TGTGCCAGCTCACCACCGGGGGGGAAGGCGCATGGCTACACCTTC. The CDR3 plus the reference TRBV18 and TRBJ1-2 genes for the other parts give the full variable domain: NAGVMQNPRHLVRRRGQEARLRCSPMKGHSHVYWYRQLPEEGLKFMVYLQKENIIDESGMPKERFSAEFPKEGPSILRIQQVVRGDSAAYFCASSPPGGKAHGYTFGSGTRLTVV.